These T cell receptor beta chains were read from a single sample in a study of beta chain features in type 1 diabetes. TCRdb keeps only in-frame clones here, not all; method: immunoSEQ multiplex PCR. The sample carries 100,000 to 150,000 clones, roughly 10% recorded once. What was sequenced was central memory CD4+ T cells from blood. These receptors all come from a man younger than 40 with type 1 diabetes. Each CDR3 is given with its conserved first and last residue. Each record gives: CDR3 DNA, CDR3 protein, D gene, clone size, V gene, J gene. A D gene is named only where the DNA matches it firmly. Expanded clones get a size class; other rows say once, few or many, or leave the size out.

cdr3_nt: TGTGCCAGCTCACCACCTTCGGGAGTCGGCGGGGACTATGGCTACACCTTC; cdr3_aa: CASSPPSGVGGDYGYTF; d_call: NA; clone_size: few; v_call: TRBV18; j_call: TRBJ1-2
cdr3_nt: TGTGCCAGCAAGGGACAGGGTAATGAAAAACTGTTTTTT; cdr3_aa: CASKGQGNEKLFF; d_call: TRBD1; clone_size: NA; v_call: TRBV6-5; j_call: TRBJ1-4
cdr3_nt: TGCGCCAGCAGTATAGCAGCCAATGAGCAGTTCTTC; cdr3_aa: CASSIAANEQFF; d_call: NA; clone_size: few; v_call: TRBV10-2; j_call: TRBJ2-1
cdr3_nt: TGTGCCAGCAGCGCATCTCTAGGCTTCAGCTCCTACAATGAGCAGTTCTTC; cdr3_aa: CASSASLGFSSYNEQFF; d_call: NA; clone_size: NA; v_call: TRBV9; j_call: TRBJ2-1
cdr3_nt: TGTGCCAGCAGCTTAGCTGGGCAGGGGGAAAGGTTCTTC; cdr3_aa: CASSLAGQGERFF; d_call: TRBD1; clone_size: few; v_call: TRBV7-8; j_call: TRBJ2-1
cdr3_nt: TGTGCCAGCAGCCAAGATTGGGGTAGCGGGGGGCCTTGGAATGAGCAGTTCTTC; cdr3_aa: CASSQDWGSGGPWNEQFF; d_call: TRBD2; clone_size: NA; v_call: TRBV4-2; j_call: TRBJ2-1
cdr3_nt: TGTGCCTGGAGTGAGGGGAGCGGGGGCGGAAACGAGCAGTACTTC; cdr3_aa: CAWSEGSGGGNEQYF; d_call: TRBD2; clone_size: NA; v_call: TRBV30; j_call: TRBJ2-7
cdr3_nt: TGTGCCAGCAGCTTAGCTGCAGACAGGGAGACCCAGTACTTC; cdr3_aa: CASSLAADRETQYF; d_call: NA; clone_size: few; v_call: TRBV7-9; j_call: TRBJ2-5
cdr3_nt: TGTGCCAGCAGCCCGACCAGAGCGGTCGGCCAAGAGACCCAGTACTTC; cdr3_aa: CASSPTRAVGQETQYF; d_call: NA; clone_size: NA; v_call: TRBV7-2; j_call: TRBJ2-5
cdr3_nt: TGTGCCAGTCGTACAGGGGGCATCGGCTACACCTTC; cdr3_aa: CASRTGGIGYTF; d_call: TRBD1; clone_size: few; v_call: TRBV28; j_call: TRBJ1-2
cdr3_nt: TGTGCCACCACCCCGGGGAAGGGAGGTGAGCAGTTCTTC; cdr3_aa: CATTPGKGGEQFF; d_call: NA; clone_size: few; v_call: TRBV15; j_call: TRBJ2-1
cdr3_nt: TGTGCCGGCCAGGACACTGAAGCTTTCTTT; cdr3_aa: CAGQDTEAFF; d_call: NA; clone_size: few; v_call: TRBV6-5; j_call: TRBJ1-1
cdr3_nt: TGCAGTGCTAGTCTAAGGGGTCGTCTGTACTTC; cdr3_aa: CSASLRGRLYF; d_call: NA; clone_size: few; v_call: TRBV20-1; j_call: TRBJ2-4
cdr3_nt: TGTGCCAGCAGCTTGGATGGGACTAGTACAGATACGCAGTATTTT; cdr3_aa: CASSLDGTSTDTQYF; d_call: TRBD2; clone_size: NA; v_call: TRBV5-8; j_call: TRBJ2-3
cdr3_nt: TGTGCCAGCAGCTCGCGGGGGGGACTCGGGACCCAGTACTTC; cdr3_aa: CASSSRGGLGTQYF; d_call: TRBD2; clone_size: many; v_call: TRBV5-8; j_call: TRBJ2-5
cdr3_nt: TGTGCCAGCAGCTTAGTTGCAGGGGGCAAGGAGCAGTACTTC; cdr3_aa: CASSLVAGGKEQYF; d_call: TRBD1; clone_size: few; v_call: TRBV7-9; j_call: TRBJ2-7
cdr3_nt: TGTGCCAGCAGCCTCCGGGACAACTCCTACGAGCAGTACTTC; cdr3_aa: CASSLRDNSYEQYF; d_call: NA; clone_size: NA; v_call: TRBV7-8; j_call: TRBJ2-7
cdr3_nt: TGCAGTGCTAGTTTATACTATGGCTACACCTTC; cdr3_aa: CSASLYYGYTF; d_call: NA; clone_size: NA; v_call: TRBV20-1; j_call: TRBJ1-2
cdr3_nt: TGCGCCAGCAGCCCAGCGGGCAAAGAGACCCAGTACTTC; cdr3_aa: CASSPAGKETQYF; d_call: NA; clone_size: NA; v_call: TRBV5-1; j_call: TRBJ2-5
cdr3_nt: TGCGCCAGCAGCCCCGGGACAGGGGTCGAAAAACTGTTTTTT; cdr3_aa: CASSPGTGVEKLFF; d_call: TRBD1; clone_size: NA; v_call: TRBV4-1; j_call: TRBJ1-4
cdr3_nt: TGCGCCAGCAGCCAAGATTTGTCCAGGGCCTACAATGAGCAGTTCTTC; cdr3_aa: CASSQDLSRAYNEQFF; d_call: NA; clone_size: NA; v_call: TRBV4-1; j_call: TRBJ2-1
cdr3_nt: TGTGCCAGCAGCTCCTGGACAGCAAACACCATATATTTT; cdr3_aa: CASSSWTANTIYF; d_call: NA; clone_size: NA; v_call: TRBV7-2; j_call: TRBJ1-3
cdr3_nt: TGTGCCAGCAGAGGAGACAGGGTCGCTGAAGCTTTCTTT; cdr3_aa: CASRGDRVAEAFF; d_call: TRBD1; clone_size: NA; v_call: TRBV6-5; j_call: TRBJ1-1
cdr3_nt: TGCAGCGGAGAGACTAGCGGGGGCACAGATACGCAGTATTTT; cdr3_aa: CSGETSGGTDTQYF; d_call: TRBD2; clone_size: few; v_call: TRBV29-1; j_call: TRBJ2-3
cdr3_nt: TGCGCCAGCAGCCAGCAGGGGGTCGAGACCCAGTACTTC; cdr3_aa: CASSQQGVETQYF; d_call: TRBD1; clone_size: few; v_call: TRBV4-1; j_call: TRBJ2-5
cdr3_nt: TGTGCCAGCAGTTATTCAGGGTTTGCAAGGCAGCCCCAGCATTTT; cdr3_aa: CASSYSGFARQPQHF; d_call: NA; clone_size: many; v_call: TRBV28; j_call: TRBJ1-5
cdr3_nt: TGTGCCAGCTCACCACGGACAGGGCCGAACACTGAAGCTTTCTTT; cdr3_aa: CASSPRTGPNTEAFF; d_call: TRBD1; clone_size: NA; v_call: TRBV18; j_call: TRBJ1-1
cdr3_nt: TGTGCCAGCAGCTTGCCCACGCTGGGCAGGCCCGAGCAGTACTTC; cdr3_aa: CASSLPTLGRPEQYF; d_call: NA; clone_size: few; v_call: TRBV5-6; j_call: TRBJ2-7
cdr3_nt: TGTGCCAGCAGCTCCCCCGGGCTAACTAGCGGGGGGGCGGATTTT; cdr3_aa: CASSSPGLTSGGADF; d_call: TRBD2; clone_size: few; v_call: TRBV7-2; j_call: TRBJ2-3
cdr3_nt: TGTGCCAGCTCGTCGACAGGCTACGAGCAGTACTTC; cdr3_aa: CASSSTGYEQYF; d_call: NA; clone_size: few; v_call: TRBV18; j_call: TRBJ2-7
cdr3_nt: TGTGCCAGCAGCTCTACATCGGGACTTTACAATGAGCAGTTCTTC; cdr3_aa: CASSSTSGLYNEQFF; d_call: NA; clone_size: few; v_call: TRBV5-4; j_call: TRBJ2-1
cdr3_nt: TGTGCCAGCACCGCCCCGGGGTTCTACGAGCAGTACTTC; cdr3_aa: CASTAPGFYEQYF; d_call: NA; clone_size: few; v_call: TRBV28; j_call: TRBJ2-7
cdr3_nt: TGTGCCAGCAGTGCTCAGGGGGGCCACGCAGATACGCAGTATTTT; cdr3_aa: CASSAQGGHADTQYF; d_call: NA; clone_size: NA; v_call: TRBV6-6; j_call: TRBJ2-3
cdr3_nt: TGTGCCAGCAGTCAGAGACAGTTCCAAGAGACCCAGTACTTC; cdr3_aa: CASSQRQFQETQYF; d_call: NA; clone_size: few; v_call: TRBV9; j_call: TRBJ2-5
cdr3_nt: TGTGCCTACTTCAGGGGTGACAGGTTTAATTCACCCCTCCACTTT; cdr3_aa: CAYFRGDRFNSPLHF; d_call: NA; clone_size: NA; v_call: TRBV30; j_call: TRBJ1-6
cdr3_nt: TGTGCCAGCACCCTTAGTGCCCTCGGAGGCAATGAGCAGTTCTTC; cdr3_aa: CASTLSALGGNEQFF; d_call: NA; clone_size: NA; v_call: TRBV7-9; j_call: TRBJ2-1
cdr3_nt: TGTGCCAGCAGCTTAGCCCCCAGGAAAAGGACAGATACGCAGTATTTT; cdr3_aa: CASSLAPRKRTDTQYF; d_call: NA; clone_size: NA; v_call: TRBV7-9; j_call: TRBJ2-3
cdr3_nt: TGTGCCAGCTCACCCCAGGGGGCGCGGGCTGAAGCTTTCTTT; cdr3_aa: CASSPQGARAEAFF; d_call: TRBD1; clone_size: few; v_call: TRBV18; j_call: TRBJ1-1
cdr3_nt: TGCGCCAGCAGCTTGGGAGGGCAGTCCTATAACACTGAAGCTTTCTTT; cdr3_aa: CASSLGGQSYNTEAFF; d_call: NA; clone_size: NA; v_call: TRBV5-1; j_call: TRBJ1-1
cdr3_nt: TGTGCCAGCAGCCAACGCCAGGGGGCCTACGAGCAGTACTTC; cdr3_aa: CASSQRQGAYEQYF; d_call: TRBD1; clone_size: few; v_call: TRBV4-2; j_call: TRBJ2-7
cdr3_nt: TGTGCCAGCAGCGTCTCGGGACAGGGGAACACTGAAGCTTTCTTT; cdr3_aa: CASSVSGQGNTEAFF; d_call: TRBD1; clone_size: few; v_call: TRBV7-9; j_call: TRBJ1-1
cdr3_nt: TGTGCCAGCAGCCTAGACAGGCTAGCCTACGAGCAGTACTTC; cdr3_aa: CASSLDRLAYEQYF; d_call: NA; clone_size: NA; v_call: TRBV28; j_call: TRBJ2-7
cdr3_nt: TGTGCCAGCAGCCACGGGACAGTCCAAGAGACCCAGTACTTC; cdr3_aa: CASSHGTVQETQYF; d_call: TRBD1; clone_size: NA; v_call: TRBV5-6; j_call: TRBJ2-5
cdr3_nt: TGCAGCGTTGAAGTGGGACAGCATCAGCCCCAGCATTTT; cdr3_aa: CSVEVGQHQPQHF; d_call: TRBD1; clone_size: NA; v_call: TRBV29-1; j_call: TRBJ1-5
cdr3_nt: TGTGCCAGTAGTATAGTTGGACAAGTGGACATTCAGTACTTC; cdr3_aa: CASSIVGQVDIQYF; d_call: NA; clone_size: few; v_call: TRBV19; j_call: TRBJ2-4
cdr3_nt: TGTGCCAGCAGCTTAGGGGCGAGCACAGATACGCAGTATTTT; cdr3_aa: CASSLGASTDTQYF; d_call: NA; clone_size: NA; v_call: TRBV7-2; j_call: TRBJ2-3
cdr3_nt: TGTGCCAGCAGCAAGGACAGGGGTGAAGCTTTCTTT; cdr3_aa: CASSKDRGEAFF; d_call: TRBD1; clone_size: few; v_call: TRBV7-2; j_call: TRBJ1-1
cdr3_nt: TGTGCCAGCAGCCAATCATCCGGGTACGAGCAGTACTTC; cdr3_aa: CASSQSSGYEQYF; d_call: NA; clone_size: NA; v_call: TRBV14; j_call: TRBJ2-7
cdr3_nt: TGTGCCAGCAGCCCCCAGTCGGGCAGGGCGGAGACCCAGTACTTC; cdr3_aa: CASSPQSGRAETQYF; d_call: NA; clone_size: few; v_call: TRBV7-3; j_call: TRBJ2-5
cdr3_nt: TGTGCCAGCAGCGGAGTAGAAAATCAGCCCCAGCATTTT; cdr3_aa: CASSGVENQPQHF; d_call: NA; clone_size: few; v_call: TRBV2; j_call: TRBJ1-5
cdr3_nt: TGTGCCAGCACCTCCGGGGGGGCCTACAATGAGCAGTTCTTC; cdr3_aa: CASTSGGAYNEQFF; d_call: TRBD2; clone_size: few; v_call: TRBV28; j_call: TRBJ2-1
cdr3_nt: TGCGCCAGCAGCTGGACAGCAAACACTGAAGCTTTCTTT; cdr3_aa: CASSWTANTEAFF; d_call: NA; clone_size: NA; v_call: TRBV5-1; j_call: TRBJ1-1
cdr3_nt: TGTGCCAGCTCCCTCTCAGCGGGGAGGGACGAGCAGTACTTC; cdr3_aa: CASSLSAGRDEQYF; d_call: TRBD2; clone_size: NA; v_call: TRBV18; j_call: TRBJ2-7
cdr3_nt: TGCGCCAGCAGCGGCGGGGGGGGATACAATGAGCAGTTCTTC; cdr3_aa: CASSGGGGYNEQFF; d_call: TRBD2; clone_size: NA; v_call: TRBV5-1; j_call: TRBJ2-1
cdr3_nt: TGTGCCAGCAGCTTAACGGCATCAGATACGCAGTATTTT; cdr3_aa: CASSLTASDTQYF; d_call: NA; clone_size: few; v_call: TRBV7-3; j_call: TRBJ2-3
cdr3_nt: TGTGCCAGCGGATCATCGGGGGGCCGTCCAGATACGCAGTATTTT; cdr3_aa: CASGSSGGRPDTQYF; d_call: NA; clone_size: few; v_call: TRBV2; j_call: TRBJ2-3
cdr3_nt: TGCGCCAGCAGCTTGGGTGTAGCGGGGGGTAATGAGCAGTTCTTC; cdr3_aa: CASSLGVAGGNEQFF; d_call: TRBD2; clone_size: few; v_call: TRBV5-1; j_call: TRBJ2-1
cdr3_nt: TGTGCCAGCCTGTCGGACTACCATCGGGAAGCTTTCTTT; cdr3_aa: CASLSDYHREAFF; d_call: NA; clone_size: many; v_call: TRBV2; j_call: TRBJ1-1
cdr3_nt: TGTGCCAGCAGCCAAGTCGGACAGGGCCTCTACAATGAGCAGTTCTTC; cdr3_aa: CASSQVGQGLYNEQFF; d_call: TRBD1; clone_size: NA; v_call: TRBV4-2; j_call: TRBJ2-1
cdr3_nt: TGTGCCAGCAGTTCCCCGGGGCGTGGGGGGATTTCACCCCTCCACTTT; cdr3_aa: CASSSPGRGGISPLHF; d_call: NA; clone_size: NA; v_call: TRBV27; j_call: TRBJ1-6